This TCR beta chain comes out of a study of blood T cell repertoires in COVID-19. Study at large: From T cells, B-cell-depleted T cells, or PBMCs came the material, which was cDNA or gDNA.

The CDR3 is made up of 12 amino acids. V was clipped by 5 bases and J by 10 bases; unmatched bases: 4. The germline gives CDR1 MRHNA, CDR2 SNTAGT. Original processing notes: Researchers report that nucleated cell counts were estimated from reference gene primer amplification. The assay was immunoSEQ multiplex PCR, and TCRdb's table has in-frame clones only and misses some. The DNA was the basis for D and trimming; V, J and clone size are from that table. The table lists 120,000 to 150,000 clones, 88% of them singletons. This TCR was recovered from a woman aged 25 to 45 with acute COVID-19. Sequencing was carried out using PBMCs or T cells enriched from blood (not recorded which). The chain employs TRBV6-4 and TRBJ1-2; TRBD1 agrees at 10 bases. This chain's CDR3 is CASSRGTGDYTF. The CDR3 bases are TGTGCCAGCAGTCGTGGGACAGGGGACTACACCTTC.